This entry describes one T cell receptor beta chain. Its specific antigen is unknown. No base quality information exists; no much larger clone differs at one position. This entry is derived from a study of technical replicates of blood from several donors (dated by TCRdb to 2016 to 2017). Libraries were prepared through the immunoSEQ multiplex PCR assay. Entries here come from immuneACCESS through TCRdb and include only in-frame sequences with V and J called. Some clones fail to appear in such tables; in the studies checked, an unresolved V gene covers under half of the shortfall, and the cause of the remainder is unknown. The table for this sample lists 72,000 or so clones; approximately 93% of them were counted only once. About 0.4% of the sample goes to the ten largest clones. CDR1 SEHNR and CDR2 FQNEAQ are derived from the germline V gene (reference sequence). Including the terminal cysteine and phenylalanine, the CDR3 comprises 15 residues. CDR3 DNA is the only sequence kept; it has 45 bases, read in frame from the first base. Relative to germline, V is missing 5 bases and J is missing 3 bases, with 7 bases of the junction outside any gene match.

The TCR comes from a human donor in good health. The sample taken for sequencing was T cells isolated from PBMCs. The chain couples TRBV7-9 to TRBJ2-3; the central 8 bases match TRBD1. In nucleotide form, the sequence is TGTGCCAGCAGCCAGGACAGGGTTGGAACAGATACGCAGTATTTT. It codes for CASSQDRVGTDTQYF.